This T cell receptor (beta chain) was captured in a study of OX40 agonist ivuxolimab in advanced cancers. V lost 2 bases and J lost 2, with 12 bases in between. The CDR3 contains 16 residues. In germline, CDR1 is SGHTA, CDR2 FQGNSA. The protocol was immunoSEQ multiplex PCR, while the TCRdb copy is restricted to in-frame clones and leaves out a portion. The sample has tens of thousands of clones, around 87% seen once; the top ten hold around 0.4%. The sample here was CD4+ or CD8+ T cells sorted from blood, taken in a trial of the OX40 agonist ivuxolimab. This chain connects TRBV7-2 to TRBJ1-4; D remains ambiguous. This sequence originates from an adult with an advanced solid tumor such as melanoma, head and neck, liver or kidney cancer. The chain's CDR3 is CASSLIFSLTNEKLFF. The CDR3 DNA reads TGTGCCAGCAGCTTAATTTTCTCCCTGACTAATGAAAAACTGTTTTTT.